This paragraph reports one TCR beta chain. Its antigen is unknown. The data are from a study of cytomegalovirus exposure and HLA in healthy donors. Findings and caveats of the study: Usually a TCR sequence was rare, but some public TCRs were found in many donors. Cytomegalovirus-associated status was assigned to about 150 TCR beta chains. Reports showed the classifier diagnosing cytomegalovirus status with high specificity and sensitivity.

The CDR3 totals 15 residues. CDR1 is SGHRS, CDR2 YFSETQ, per germline. Trimming cost V 4 bases and J 0 bases; bases outside gene matches: 4. Clones were sequenced by immunoSEQ multiplex PCR, and TCRdb holds only the in-frame ones, with some missing. The sample yields about 200,000 clones, around 80% seen once. This receptor was taken from a woman in her twenties or thirties in good health and CMV-seronegative. The sequenced material came from PBMCs. This rearrangement joins TRBV5-1 to TRBJ2-1, with 7 positions matching TRBD1. The CDR3 protein is CASSNRDSSYNEQFF. The CDR3 coding sequence is TGCGCCAGCAGCAACCGGGACAGCTCCTACAATGAGCAGTTCTTC. Full variable domain (outside the CDR3, taken from reference TRBV5-1 and TRBJ2-1): KAGVTQTPRYLIKTRGQQVTLSCSPISGHRSVSWYQQTPGQGLQFLFEYFSETQRNKGNFPGRFSGRQFSNSRSEMNVSTLELGDSALYLCASSNRDSSYNEQFFGPGTRLTVL.